The source of this TCR beta chain is a study of Graves' ophthalmopathy and Graves' hyperthyroidism. V shed 5 bases and J shed 7 bases, with 12 bases lying between them. The CDR3 sequence is 14 residues long. Looked up from germline, CDR1 is SGHTA and CDR2 is FQGNSA. TCR beta CDR3 amplification used RNA transcripts. RT-PCR with HTBI primers came first, then second-round multiplex PCR. TCRdb passed the multiplex PCR reads through MiXCR, listing each CDR3 protein once. The profile shows about 740,000 distinct CDR3 sequences, 35% to 50% of them singletons. PBMCs were isolated by Ficoll-Paque density gradient centrifugation, using more than 8.5 ml of fresh peripheral blood as the starting material. This clonotype was recorded at least ten times.

What was sequenced was peripheral blood. The clonotype originates from an adult man with Graves' ophthalmopathy. V usage is TRBV7-2 and J usage is TRBJ1-6, with D unresolved. The CDR3 region is CASSLDLRNSPLHF. CDR3 bases: TGTGCCAGCAGCCTAGACTTACGAAATTCACCCCTCCACTTT. The complete variable domain, with remaining parts taken from reference TRBV7-2 and TRBJ1-6, reads GAGVSQSPSNKVTEKGKDVELRCDPISGHTALYWYRQSLGQGLEFLIYFQGNSAPDKSGLPSDRFSAERTGGSVSTLTIQRTQQEDSAVYLCASSLDLRNSPLHFGNGTRLTVT.